Listed below are T cell receptor beta chains from one sample, sequenced in a study of blood T cell repertoires in COVID-19. Profiled with immunoSEQ multiplex PCR; TCRdb holds only in-frame clones, not every one. The sample consists of about 320,000 clones, about 87% of them appearing once. Sequenced material: PBMCs or T cells enriched from blood (not recorded which). The origin of the receptors is a woman younger than 30 who had recovered from COVID-19. Both conserved end residues are part of each CDR3. A D gene is named only where the DNA matches it firmly. Only some rows state a clone size, as once, few, many or a class for expanded clones.

D gene: TRBD1
CDR3 length: 18
J gene: TRBJ1-2
V gene: TRBV15
clone size: NA
CDR3 protein: CATSREKTGILNLSGYTF
CDR3 DNA: TGTGCCACCAGCAGGGAAAAGACAGGGATCCTTAACCTTTCAGGCTACACCTTC

D gene: NA
CDR3 length: 13
J gene: TRBJ1-1
V gene: TRBV11-2
clone size: NA
CDR3 protein: CASRGYENTEAFF
CDR3 DNA: TGTGCCAGTAGGGGGTATGAGAACACTGAAGCTTTCTTT

D gene: TRBD1
CDR3 length: 15
J gene: TRBJ2-7
V gene: TRBV29-1
clone size: NA
CDR3 protein: CSVWKPGTGGGEQYF
CDR3 DNA: TGCAGCGTTTGGAAACCCGGGACAGGGGGCGGGGAGCAGTACTTC

D gene: TRBD2
CDR3 length: 14
J gene: TRBJ2-5
V gene: TRBV19
clone size: NA
CDR3 protein: CASTKTSGQETQYF
CDR3 DNA: TGTGCCAGTACCAAGACTAGCGGGCAAGAGACCCAGTACTTC

D gene: NA
CDR3 length: 14
J gene: TRBJ1-6
V gene: TRBV7-2
clone size: NA
CDR3 protein: CASSLGLYNSPLHF
CDR3 DNA: TGTGCCAGCAGCTTAGGTTTATATAATTCACCCCTCCACTTT

D gene: NA
CDR3 length: 15
J gene: TRBJ1-4
V gene: TRBV2
clone size: NA
CDR3 protein: CASSERQATNEKLFF
CDR3 DNA: TGTGCCAGCAGCGAAAGACAGGCAACTAATGAAAAACTGTTTTTT

D gene: NA
CDR3 length: 16
J gene: TRBJ1-5
V gene: TRBV28
clone size: NA
CDR3 protein: CASILRGLQDSQPQHF
CDR3 DNA: TGTGCCAGCATTCTAAGGGGGTTACAAGACAGTCAGCCCCAGCATTTT

D gene: NA
CDR3 length: 15
J gene: TRBJ2-7
V gene: TRBV7-9
clone size: NA
CDR3 protein: CASSPLLGGAYEQYF
CDR3 DNA: TGTGCCAGCAGCCCCCTCTTGGGGGGAGCATACGAGCAGTACTTC

D gene: TRBD1
CDR3 length: 15
J gene: TRBJ1-3
V gene: TRBV7-9
clone size: NA
CDR3 protein: CASSPPGTAGNTIYF
CDR3 DNA: TGTGCCAGCAGCCCTCCCGGGACAGCTGGAAACACCATATATTTT

D gene: NA
CDR3 length: 13
J gene: TRBJ1-5
V gene: TRBV15
clone size: NA
CDR3 protein: CATSRGGNQPQHF
CDR3 DNA: TGTGCCACCAGCCGGGGGGGCAATCAGCCCCAGCATTTT

D gene: TRBD1
CDR3 length: 16
J gene: TRBJ1-2
V gene: TRBV28
clone size: once
CDR3 protein: CASRTIQGHRGRGYTF
CDR3 DNA: TGTGCCAGCAGGACTATACAGGGGCACAGGGGTCGTGGCTACACCTTC

D gene: NA
CDR3 length: 13
J gene: TRBJ1-1
V gene: TRBV14
clone size: few
CDR3 protein: CASSQDRNTEAFF
CDR3 DNA: TGTGCCAGCAGCCAAGACAGGAACACTGAAGCTTTCTTT

D gene: TRBD1
CDR3 length: 13
J gene: TRBJ1-2
V gene: TRBV12-3/TRBV12-4
clone size: NA
CDR3 protein: CASSSGQGRGYTF
CDR3 DNA: TGTGCCAGCAGTTCAGGACAGGGCCGTGGCTACACCTTC

D gene: NA
CDR3 length: 16
J gene: TRBJ1-1
V gene: TRBV4-1
clone size: NA
CDR3 protein: CASSQVVNFGGAEAFF
CDR3 DNA: TGCGCCAGCAGCCAAGTCGTAAACTTTGGGGGGGCTGAAGCTTTCTTT

D gene: NA
CDR3 length: 12
J gene: TRBJ2-3
V gene: TRBV12-3/TRBV12-4
clone size: NA
CDR3 protein: CASSIHPDTQYF
CDR3 DNA: TGTGCCAGCAGCATCCATCCAGATACGCAGTATTTT

D gene: TRBD1
CDR3 length: 17
J gene: TRBJ1-5
V gene: TRBV19
clone size: NA
CDR3 protein: CASSMGQGGLSNQPQHF
CDR3 DNA: TGTGCCAGTAGTATGGGACAGGGCGGATTAAGCAATCAGCCCCAGCATTTT

D gene: TRBD1
CDR3 length: 15
J gene: TRBJ1-5
V gene: TRBV7-8
clone size: NA
CDR3 protein: CASSLLRQGKQPQHF
CDR3 DNA: TGTGCCAGCAGCTTACTTAGACAGGGGAAACAGCCCCAGCATTTT

D gene: TRBD1
CDR3 length: 16
J gene: TRBJ2-1
V gene: TRBV15
clone size: NA
CDR3 protein: CATSYPPGQGYNEQFF
CDR3 DNA: TGTGCCACTAGCTACCCCCCGGGACAGGGTTACAATGAGCAGTTCTTC

D gene: TRBD2
CDR3 length: 16
J gene: TRBJ2-1
V gene: TRBV7-2
clone size: few
CDR3 protein: CASSLVGGRAEDEQFF
CDR3 DNA: TGTGCCAGCAGCTTAGTAGGCGGGAGGGCCGAGGATGAGCAGTTCTTC

D gene: TRBD1
CDR3 length: 17
J gene: TRBJ2-2
V gene: TRBV28
clone size: few
CDR3 protein: CASRETSGTGGKRELFF
CDR3 DNA: TGTGCCAGCAGAGAGACATCCGGGACAGGGGGGAAGAGGGAGCTGTTTTTT

D gene: TRBD2
CDR3 length: 14
J gene: TRBJ2-7
V gene: TRBV5-1
clone size: NA
CDR3 protein: CASSLAGGSSEQYF
CDR3 DNA: TGCGCCAGCAGCCTAGCGGGGGGTTCTTCCGAGCAGTACTTC

D gene: NA
CDR3 length: 12
J gene: TRBJ1-1
V gene: TRBV6-6
clone size: NA
CDR3 protein: CASSPRVGAAFF
CDR3 DNA: TGTGCCAGCAGCCCGAGGGTAGGAGCAGCTTTCTTT

D gene: NA
CDR3 length: 14
J gene: TRBJ1-2
V gene: TRBV7-9
clone size: NA
CDR3 protein: CASSLISGNYGYTF
CDR3 DNA: TGTGCCAGCAGCTTAATTTCAGGGAACTATGGCTACACCTTC

D gene: TRBD1
CDR3 length: 14
J gene: TRBJ1-5
V gene: TRBV16
clone size: NA
CDR3 protein: CASSQTGRNQPQHF
CDR3 DNA: TGTGCCAGCAGCCAGACAGGGAGGAATCAGCCCCAGCATTTT

D gene: NA
CDR3 length: 14
J gene: TRBJ2-7
V gene: TRBV7-2
clone size: NA
CDR3 protein: CASSLASSSYEQYF
CDR3 DNA: TGTGCCAGCAGCTTAGCGAGTAGTTCCTACGAGCAGTACTTC

D gene: NA
CDR3 length: 16
J gene: TRBJ2-1
V gene: TRBV5-6
clone size: NA
CDR3 protein: CASSLDPASSYNEQFF
CDR3 DNA: TGTGCCAGCAGCTTGGACCCGGCTAGCTCCTACAATGAGCAGTTCTTC

D gene: NA
CDR3 length: 13
J gene: TRBJ2-1
V gene: TRBV19
clone size: NA
CDR3 protein: CASSTLAPSEQFF
CDR3 DNA: TGTGCCAGTAGTACCCTAGCCCCAAGTGAGCAGTTCTTC

D gene: TRBD2
CDR3 length: 16
J gene: TRBJ2-7
V gene: TRBV2
clone size: NA
CDR3 protein: CASKVSGRTYSYEQYF
CDR3 DNA: TGTGCCAGCAAGGTTAGCGGGAGGACCTACTCCTACGAGCAGTACTTC

D gene: NA
CDR3 length: 13
J gene: TRBJ1-2
V gene: TRBV3-1/TRBV3-2
clone size: NA
CDR3 protein: CASSQAPDYGYTF
CDR3 DNA: TGTGCCAGCAGCCAAGCCCCAGATTATGGCTACACCTTC

D gene: NA
CDR3 length: 13
J gene: TRBJ2-3
V gene: TRBV5-1
clone size: NA
CDR3 protein: CASSAVGGDTQYF
CDR3 DNA: TGCGCCAGCAGCGCCGTCGGGGGAGATACGCAGTATTTT

D gene: NA
CDR3 length: 17
J gene: TRBJ2-7
V gene: TRBV4-1
clone size: NA
CDR3 protein: CASSQGGLWLSSYEQYF
CDR3 DNA: TGCGCCAGCAGCCAAGGCGGGTTGTGGTTAAGCTCCTACGAGCAGTACTTC

D gene: TRBD1
CDR3 length: 15
J gene: TRBJ2-7
V gene: TRBV7-3
clone size: NA
CDR3 protein: CASRTPGTGVSVQYF
CDR3 DNA: TGTGCCAGCAGGACTCCCGGGACAGGGGTCAGCGTGCAGTACTTC

D gene: NA
CDR3 length: 12
J gene: TRBJ1-2
V gene: TRBV14
clone size: NA
CDR3 protein: CASSQGLRGYTF
CDR3 DNA: TGTGCCAGCAGCCAAGGTCTGCGGGGCTACACCTTC

D gene: NA
CDR3 length: 13
J gene: TRBJ2-5
V gene: TRBV7-9
clone size: NA
CDR3 protein: CASSPPLGETQYF
CDR3 DNA: TGTGCCAGCAGCCCCCCGCTCGGTGAGACCCAGTACTTC

D gene: TRBD2
CDR3 length: 16
J gene: TRBJ2-5
V gene: TRBV15
clone size: medium-sized
CDR3 protein: CATSTHSGGAMETQYF
CDR3 DNA: TGTGCCACCAGCACCCATAGCGGGGGGGCCATGGAGACCCAGTACTTC

D gene: TRBD2
CDR3 length: 14
J gene: TRBJ2-7
V gene: TRBV5-4
clone size: NA
CDR3 protein: CASTLAGGPYEQYF
CDR3 DNA: TGTGCCAGCACACTAGCGGGAGGACCCTACGAGCAGTACTTC

D gene: NA
CDR3 length: 15
J gene: TRBJ2-2
V gene: TRBV5-1
clone size: NA
CDR3 protein: CASSLTAGNTGELFF
CDR3 DNA: TGCGCCAGCAGCTTAACGGCGGGGAACACCGGGGAGCTGTTTTTT

D gene: TRBD2
CDR3 length: 14
J gene: TRBJ2-5
V gene: TRBV7-2
clone size: NA
CDR3 protein: CASSPGTSGSSQYF
CDR3 DNA: TGTGCCAGCAGCCCGGGGACTAGCGGGAGTTCTCAGTACTTC

D gene: NA
CDR3 length: 15
J gene: TRBJ2-1
V gene: TRBV10-3
clone size: NA
CDR3 protein: CAISSDKTAYNEQFF
CDR3 DNA: TGTGCCATCAGTTCCGACAAGACCGCCTACAATGAGCAGTTCTTC

D gene: NA
CDR3 length: 14
J gene: TRBJ2-5
V gene: TRBV6-5
clone size: NA
CDR3 protein: CASLVSGVGETQYF
CDR3 DNA: TGTGCCAGCCTAGTCTCAGGGGTGGGAGAGACCCAGTACTTC

D gene: NA
CDR3 length: 17
J gene: TRBJ2-3
V gene: TRBV30
clone size: once
CDR3 protein: CAWSGVAREYSTDTQYF
CDR3 DNA: TGTGCCTGGAGTGGGGTTGCACGGGAGTACAGCACAGATACGCAGTATTTT

D gene: NA
CDR3 length: 16
J gene: TRBJ1-5
V gene: TRBV5-7
clone size: NA
CDR3 protein: CASSLPGPYSNQPQHF
CDR3 DNA: TGTGCCAGCAGCTTACCAGGGCCTTATAGCAATCAACCCCAGCATTTT

D gene: NA
CDR3 length: 14
J gene: TRBJ1-2
V gene: TRBV6-6
clone size: NA
CDR3 protein: CASSYVGVSGGYTF
CDR3 DNA: TGTGCCAGCAGTTACGTAGGGGTTAGTGGGGGCTACACCTTC

D gene: NA
CDR3 length: 15
J gene: TRBJ1-1
V gene: TRBV10-3
clone size: NA
CDR3 protein: CAISRTTGLGTEAFF
CDR3 DNA: TGTGCCATCAGTCGAACAACAGGGCTCGGGACTGAAGCTTTCTTT

D gene: TRBD1
CDR3 length: 15
J gene: TRBJ1-1
V gene: TRBV7-3
clone size: NA
CDR3 protein: CASSEEQGAYTEAFF
CDR3 DNA: TGTGCCAGCAGCGAAGAACAGGGGGCGTACACTGAAGCTTTCTTT